This TCR beta chain was identified during a study of Graves' ophthalmopathy and Graves' hyperthyroidism. Study-level results: The study's model predicted ophthalmopathy progression at roughly 69% sensitivity and about 72% specificity.

Germline V gene sequence: CDR1 SQVTM, CDR2 ANQGSEA. This CDR3 is 12 amino acids long. The germline V and J ends were trimmed by 4 bases and 6 bases, with 12 bases remaining between them. Details on this clonotype: Antigen: not known.

Amplification of TCR beta CDR3 regions used RNA transcripts. The first round was an RT-PCR with HTBI primers, and the second round was a multiplex PCR. Using its own MiXCR run on the multiplex PCR reads, TCRdb lists one record per CDR3 protein. Seen here are around 590,000 distinct CDR3 sequences, 39% observed once, and the top ten hold approximately 4.1%. Sequenced: peripheral blood or thyroid tissue (not recorded which). The chain combines TRBV29-1 with TRBJ1-1, with D possibly TRBD1 on 6 matching bases. This clonotype originated in an adult man with Graves' hyperthyroidism. CDR3 loop: CSVAPGGAEAFF. Written as DNA, the CDR3 is TGCAGCGTTGCGCCGGGGGGCGCTGAAGCTTTCTTT.